These 3 T cell receptor beta chains originate from one sample sequenced in a study of T cells in narcolepsy. Measured with immunoSEQ multiplex PCR; TCRdb has only the in-frame clones, and not every one. Of some 30,000 clones listed, 75% to 90% are singletons. Sequenced sample: CD45RA- memory CD4+ T cells from PBMCs. The receptor source for this set is a human donor with narcolepsy.

On this clone: This specimen includes other DNA sequences encoding the same CDR3. CDR3 coding DNA: TGTGCCAGCAGCTTGGGTAGTACGAACACCGGGGAGCTGTTTTTT. Translating gives CASSLGSTNTGELFF. J is TRBJ2-2 and V is TRBV7-3; D uncertain. Trimming stripped 3 bases from V and 0 bases from J, with 8 bases between. CDR1 is SGHTA and CDR2 is FQGTGA in the germline V gene. CDR3 size: 15 residues.

CDR3 sequence: CASSLELAGATNTGELFF. CDR3 nucleotides: TGTGCCAGCAGCCTAGAGCTAGCGGGGGCAACCAACACCGGGGAGCTGTTTTTT. The chain recombines TRBV7-6 with TRBJ2-2; TRBD2 aligns across 10 bases. The ends lost 5 bases at V and 2 bases at J; junction bases unmatched: 11. Germline V gene lookup returns CDR1 SGHVS and CDR2 FNYEAQ. This CDR3 spans 18 amino acids. Complete variable domain (other parts from reference TRBV7-6 and TRBJ2-2): GAGVSQSPRYKVTKRGQDVALRCDPISGHVSLYWYRQALGQGPEFLTYFNYEAQQDKSGLPNDRFSAERPEGSISTLTIQRTEQRDSAMYRCASSLELAGATNTGELFFGEGSRLTVL.

The chain is built from TRBV6-6 and TRBJ2-5; D could derive from TRBD1 or TRBD2 (5 bases each). Trimming pared 7 bases from V and 5 bases from J, leaving 14 bases between. The CDR3 contains 13 residues. CDR1 and CDR2 (germline): MNHNY, SVGAGI (reference sequence). In DNA, the CDR3 is TGTGCCAGCAATAGGGACCTCAGGGAGACCCAGTACTTC. It codes for CASNRDLRETQYF.